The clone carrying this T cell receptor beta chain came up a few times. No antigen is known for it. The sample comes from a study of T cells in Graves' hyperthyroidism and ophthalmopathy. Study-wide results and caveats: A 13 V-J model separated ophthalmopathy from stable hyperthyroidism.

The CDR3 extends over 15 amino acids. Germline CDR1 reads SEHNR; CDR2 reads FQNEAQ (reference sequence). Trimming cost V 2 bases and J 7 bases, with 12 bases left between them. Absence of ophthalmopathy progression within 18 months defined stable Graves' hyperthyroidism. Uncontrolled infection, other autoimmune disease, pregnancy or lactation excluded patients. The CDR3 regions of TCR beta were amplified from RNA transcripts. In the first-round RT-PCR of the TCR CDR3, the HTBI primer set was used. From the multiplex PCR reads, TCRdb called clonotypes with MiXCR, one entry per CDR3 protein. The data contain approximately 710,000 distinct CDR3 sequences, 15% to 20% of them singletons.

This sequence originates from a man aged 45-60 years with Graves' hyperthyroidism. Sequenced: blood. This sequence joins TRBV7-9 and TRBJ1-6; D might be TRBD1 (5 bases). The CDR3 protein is CASSLMGRRNSPLHF. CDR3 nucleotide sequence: TGTGCCAGCAGCTTAATGGGACGGAGAAATTCACCCCTCCACTTT.